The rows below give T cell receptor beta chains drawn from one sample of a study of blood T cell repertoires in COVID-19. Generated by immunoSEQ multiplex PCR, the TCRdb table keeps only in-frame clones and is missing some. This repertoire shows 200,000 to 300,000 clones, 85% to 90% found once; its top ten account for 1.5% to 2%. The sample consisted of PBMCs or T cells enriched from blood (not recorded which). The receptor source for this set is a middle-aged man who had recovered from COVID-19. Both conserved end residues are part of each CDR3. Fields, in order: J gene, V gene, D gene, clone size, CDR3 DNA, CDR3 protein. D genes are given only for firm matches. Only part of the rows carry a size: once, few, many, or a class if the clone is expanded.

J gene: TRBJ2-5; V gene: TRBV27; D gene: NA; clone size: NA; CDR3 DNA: TGTGCCAGCAGTTTATCCCCCTATTTAGTCAGGGAGACCCAGTACTTC; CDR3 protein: CASSLSPYLVRETQYF
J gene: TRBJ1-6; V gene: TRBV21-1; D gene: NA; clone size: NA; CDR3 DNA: TGTGCCAGCAGGGGCGACAGGGGCACCTATAATTCACCCCTCCACTTT; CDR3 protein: CASRGDRGTYNSPLHF
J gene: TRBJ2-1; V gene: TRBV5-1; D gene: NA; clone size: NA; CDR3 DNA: TGCGCCAGCAGGTCCGGGTCCAGCTCCTACAATGAGCAGTTCTTC; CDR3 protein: CASRSGSSSYNEQFF
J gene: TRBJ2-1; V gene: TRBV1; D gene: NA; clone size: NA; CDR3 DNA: TGCACCAGCAGCAACTCGCCATCAATCGACAATGAGCAGTTCTTC; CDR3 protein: CTSSNSPSIDNEQFF
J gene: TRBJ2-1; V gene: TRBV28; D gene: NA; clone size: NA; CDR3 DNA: TGTGCCAGCAGTTTAATCTTAGAAGCGGGGCAGTTCTTC; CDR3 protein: CASSLILEAGQFF
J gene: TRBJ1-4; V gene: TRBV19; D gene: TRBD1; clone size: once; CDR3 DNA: TGTGCCAGTAGGACCGGGACAGGGGACGAAAAACTGTTTTTT; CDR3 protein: CASRTGTGDEKLFF
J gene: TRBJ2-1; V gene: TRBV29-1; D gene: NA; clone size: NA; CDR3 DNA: TGCAGCGTTTTTCCTAACTCCTACAATGAGCAGTTCTTC; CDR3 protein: CSVFPNSYNEQFF
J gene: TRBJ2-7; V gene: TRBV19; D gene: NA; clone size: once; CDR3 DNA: TGTGCCAGTAGTATGGTCGAGGGAGTAAGGTCCTACGAGCAGTACTTC; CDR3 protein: CASSMVEGVRSYEQYF
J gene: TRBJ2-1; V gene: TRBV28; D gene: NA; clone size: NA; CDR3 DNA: TGTGCCAGCAGTACAGGGAGCTACAATGAGCAGTTCTTC; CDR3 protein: CASSTGSYNEQFF
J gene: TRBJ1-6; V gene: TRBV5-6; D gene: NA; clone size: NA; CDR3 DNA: TGTGCCAGCAGCGGTGGAGGTTTCTCCTATAATTCACCCCTCCACTTT; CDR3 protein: CASSGGGFSYNSPLHF
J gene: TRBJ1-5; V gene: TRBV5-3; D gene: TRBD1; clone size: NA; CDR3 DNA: TGTGCCAGAAGCGCATCGGGACAGGGGCTCCATTATAGCAATCAGCCCCAGCATTTT; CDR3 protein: CARSASGQGLHYSNQPQHF
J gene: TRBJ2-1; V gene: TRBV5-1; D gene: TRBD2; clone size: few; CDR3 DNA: TGCGCCAGCAGCCGGAGCGGGAGGTCAGACAATGAGCAGTTCTTC; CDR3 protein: CASSRSGRSDNEQFF
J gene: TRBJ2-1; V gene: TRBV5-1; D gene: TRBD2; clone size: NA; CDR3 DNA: TGCGCCAGCAGCTTGGGCCTAGCGGGAGGTCTCAATGAGCAGTTCTTC; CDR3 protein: CASSLGLAGGLNEQFF
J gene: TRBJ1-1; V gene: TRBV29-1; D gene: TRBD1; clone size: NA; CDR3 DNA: TGCAGCGTTCGCTTGGCCGGGACAGGGGGCGAAGCTTTCTTT; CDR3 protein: CSVRLAGTGGEAFF
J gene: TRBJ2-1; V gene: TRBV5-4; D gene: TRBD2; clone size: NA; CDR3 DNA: TGTGCCAGCAGCTTACGGCGGGGGTCGGGCTCCTACAATGAGCAGTTCTTC; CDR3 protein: CASSLRRGSGSYNEQFF
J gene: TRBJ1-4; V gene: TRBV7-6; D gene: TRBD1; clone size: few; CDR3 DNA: TGTGCCAGCAGCTTAGATTCCCCAGGGGGGTATGCAACTAATGAAAAACTGTTTTTT; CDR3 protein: CASSLDSPGGYATNEKLFF
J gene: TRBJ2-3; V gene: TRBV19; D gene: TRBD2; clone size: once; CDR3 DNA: TGTGCCAGTAGTACGGGGGAGGGGTCAGATACGCAGTATTTT; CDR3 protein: CASSTGEGSDTQYF
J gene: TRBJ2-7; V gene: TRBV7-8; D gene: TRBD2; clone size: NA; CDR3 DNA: TGTGCCAGCAGCTTGGGGGACTACTCCTACGAGCAGTACTTC; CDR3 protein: CASSLGDYSYEQYF
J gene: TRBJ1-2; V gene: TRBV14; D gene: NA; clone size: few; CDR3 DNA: TGTGCCAGCAGCCAAGAAGTAGCAGACGCGACGAGAGGGGGCTACACCTTC; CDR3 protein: CASSQEVADATRGGYTF
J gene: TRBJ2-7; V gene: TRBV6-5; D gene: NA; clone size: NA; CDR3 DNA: TGTGCCAGCAGTTACTCGCTAGCCAGCTCCTACGAGCAGTACTTC; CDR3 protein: CASSYSLASSYEQYF
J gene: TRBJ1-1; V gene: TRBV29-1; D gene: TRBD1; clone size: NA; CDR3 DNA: TGCAGCGTTGCCGAGGGGGCGCGTACTGAAGCTTTCTTT; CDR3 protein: CSVAEGARTEAFF
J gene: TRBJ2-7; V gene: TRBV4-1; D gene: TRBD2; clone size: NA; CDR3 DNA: TGCGCCAGCAGCCCCCCCGCGGGACTACACTACGAGCAGTACTTC; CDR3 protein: CASSPPAGLHYEQYF
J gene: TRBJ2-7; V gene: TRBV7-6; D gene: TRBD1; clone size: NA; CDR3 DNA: TGTGCCAGCAGCCTTAGGGGTGGACAGGTCTACGAGCAGTACTTC; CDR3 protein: CASSLRGGQVYEQYF
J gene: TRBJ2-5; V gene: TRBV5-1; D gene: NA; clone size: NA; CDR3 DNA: TGCGCCAGCAGGAGGGAAGAGACCCAGTACTTC; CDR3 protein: CASRREETQYF
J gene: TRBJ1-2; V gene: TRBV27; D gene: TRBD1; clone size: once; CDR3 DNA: TGTGCCAGCAGTTTATTTGGGACAGGCGGCTACACCTTC; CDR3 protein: CASSLFGTGGYTF
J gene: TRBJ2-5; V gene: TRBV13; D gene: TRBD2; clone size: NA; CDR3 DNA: TGTGCCAGCAGCTTACGAGCGGGGACGGGGACCCAGTACTTC; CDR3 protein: CASSLRAGTGTQYF
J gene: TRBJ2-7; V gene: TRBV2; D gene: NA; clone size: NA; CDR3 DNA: TGTGCCAGCAGCGTACAGGGTGAGGCCTACGAGCAGTACTTC; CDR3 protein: CASSVQGEAYEQYF
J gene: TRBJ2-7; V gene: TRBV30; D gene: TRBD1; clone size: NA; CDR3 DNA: TGTGCCTGGAGGTCGGGACAGGGGTTACACGAGCAGTACTTC; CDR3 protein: CAWRSGQGLHEQYF
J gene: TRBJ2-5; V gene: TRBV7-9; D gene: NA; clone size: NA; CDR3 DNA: TGTGCCAGCAGCTTAGGCACAGCCGAAGAGACCCAGTACTTC; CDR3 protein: CASSLGTAEETQYF
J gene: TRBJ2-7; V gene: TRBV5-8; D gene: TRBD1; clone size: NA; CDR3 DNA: TGTGCCAGCAGCTCTTTACAGGGGGCCTACGAGCAGTACTTC; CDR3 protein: CASSSLQGAYEQYF
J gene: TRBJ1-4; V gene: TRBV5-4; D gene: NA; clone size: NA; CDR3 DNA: TGTGCCAGCAGCCCCCACTCGGACAGAGCAACTAATGAAAAACTGTTTTTT; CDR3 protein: CASSPHSDRATNEKLFF
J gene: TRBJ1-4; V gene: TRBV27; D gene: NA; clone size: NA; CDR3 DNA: TGTGCCAGCAGTCTCCAACCCTGGAGGGGTGAAAAACTGTTTTTT; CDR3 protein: CASSLQPWRGEKLFF
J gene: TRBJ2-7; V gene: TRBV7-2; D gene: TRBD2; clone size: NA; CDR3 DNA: TGTGCCAGCAGCTTTAACTACCTAGCGGGAGGTGGCGAGCAGTACTTC; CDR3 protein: CASSFNYLAGGGEQYF
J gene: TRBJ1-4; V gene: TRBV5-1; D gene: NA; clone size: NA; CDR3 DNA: TGCGCCAGCAGCTCCGGGGTCGGTGAAAAACTGTTTTTT; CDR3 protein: CASSSGVGEKLFF
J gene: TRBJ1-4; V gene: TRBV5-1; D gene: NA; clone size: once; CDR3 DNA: TGCGCCAGCAGACACAGGGATTTGAATGAAAAACTGTTTTTT; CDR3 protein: CASRHRDLNEKLFF
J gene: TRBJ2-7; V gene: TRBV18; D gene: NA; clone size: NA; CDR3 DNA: TGTGCCAGCTCACCATCCGGCGGGACCTACGAGCAGTACTTC; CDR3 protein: CASSPSGGTYEQYF
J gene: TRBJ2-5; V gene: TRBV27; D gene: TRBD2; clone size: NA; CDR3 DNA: TGTGCCACCAGACTGACTAGCGGGGGGGCCTACCAAGAGACCCAGTACTTC; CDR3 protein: CATRLTSGGAYQETQYF
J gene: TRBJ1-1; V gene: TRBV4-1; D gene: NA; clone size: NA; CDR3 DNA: TGCGCCAGCAGCCAAGCCCCTTGGACCAGGGTCAGCACTGAAGCTTTCTTT; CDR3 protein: CASSQAPWTRVSTEAFF
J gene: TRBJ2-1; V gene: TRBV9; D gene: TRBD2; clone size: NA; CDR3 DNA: TGTGCCAGCAGCGTAGAGGAAACTAGCGGGGGACGGGAGCAGTTCTTC; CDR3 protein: CASSVEETSGGREQFF
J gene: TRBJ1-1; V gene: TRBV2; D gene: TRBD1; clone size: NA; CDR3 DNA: TGTGCCAGCAGTGAAGAAGCAGGGGGGCATTCGAACACTGAAGCTTTCTTT; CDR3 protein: CASSEEAGGHSNTEAFF
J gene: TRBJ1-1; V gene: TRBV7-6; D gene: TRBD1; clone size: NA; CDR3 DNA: TGTGCCAGCAGCGCCTCTCCCAGGACAGGGAATGAAGCTTTCTTT; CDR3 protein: CASSASPRTGNEAFF
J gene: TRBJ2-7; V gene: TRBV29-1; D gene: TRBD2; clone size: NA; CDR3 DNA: TGCAGCGTTGAATCAGGTCAGGGGACTAGCAAGCAGTACTTC; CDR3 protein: CSVESGQGTSKQYF
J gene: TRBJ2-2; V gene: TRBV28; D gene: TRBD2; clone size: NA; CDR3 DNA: TGTGCCAGTCAGCGGGGGGCATGGACCGGGGAGCTGTTTTTT; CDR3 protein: CASQRGAWTGELFF
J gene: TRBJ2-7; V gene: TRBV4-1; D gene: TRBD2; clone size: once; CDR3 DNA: TGCGCCAGCAGCTTCGGACTAGCGGGGGCCCGGAGGGAGCAGTACTTC; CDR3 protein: CASSFGLAGARREQYF
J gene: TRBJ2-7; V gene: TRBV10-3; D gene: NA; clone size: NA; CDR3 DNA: TGTGCCATCAGTGATTTACGGTCTTACGAGCAGTACTTC; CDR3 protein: CAISDLRSYEQYF